These 24 T cell receptor beta chains originate from one sample sequenced in a study of blood T cells in healthy people across ages (dated by TCRdb to about 2015). Library prep was done by 5' RACE. Sequencing was carried out with an Illumina HiSeq 2500. A second about 7 to 11 cycle PCR used a sample-barcoded 5' primer and a J-beta primer mix. TCRdb ran its own pipeline on the public reads, namely fastp trimming at Q25 and MiXCR clone calling, and kept in-frame beta chains. Rows with a matching CDR3 protein are joined into one entry that keeps the most common DNA and genes. This sample gives 1.5 million to 2 million distinct CDR3 sequences in total; about 49% of them show up just once. Of the sample, over 2% falls within the top ten clones. Sequences were obtained from blood. The receptors originated from a middle-aged woman in good health.

The J gene is TRBJ1-5, the V gene TRBV7-2; TRBD1 matches 12 bases. The CDR3 is made up of 13 amino acids. The V gene's germline CDR1 is SGHTA and CDR2 FQGNSA. The junction had 2 bases not matched to a gene; V was cut back by 8 bases and J by 6 bases. The CDR3 bases are TGTGCCAGCGGGGACAGGGGGCGTCAGCCCCAGCATTTT. Translation: CASGDRGRQPQHF. The full variable domain, in which reference TRBV7-2 and TRBJ1-5 provide the parts outside the CDR3, is GAGVSQSPSNKVTEKGKDVELRCDPISGHTALYWYRQSLGQGLEFLIYFQGNSAPDKSGLPSDRFSAERTGGSVSTLTIQRTQQEDSAVYLCASGDRGRQPQHFGDGTRLSIL.

The J gene is TRBJ2-1, the V gene TRBV7-2, with TRBD2 as a possible D gene (5 bases). Trimming left V 2 bases short and J 9 bases short, with 8 bases between. The length of the CDR3 is 12 residues. CDR1 is SGHTA and CDR2 is FQGNSA in the germline V gene. CDR3: CASSLIGSEQFF. The CDR3 nucleotides are TGTGCCAGCAGCTTAATTGGGAGTGAGCAGTTCTTC.

This chain joins TRBV9 and TRBJ2-7; unclear D gene. The DNA end lines up better with TRBJ2-5; the J call may be wrong. The CDR3 is made up of 15 amino acids. Germline CDR1 SGDLS, CDR2 YYNGEE. The CDR3, as DNA: TGTGCCAGCAGCGCAAACACTGTGGCCCAAGAGACCCAGTACTTC. Encoded protein: CASSANTVAQETQYF.

This clonotype turned up a few times. A much bigger clone sits one base away, suggesting this may be a read error. The chain uses TRBV10-3 and TRBJ2-5, with TRBD1 as a possible D gene (6 bases). The CDR3 is 13 residues long. V gave up 6 bases and J gave up 11 bases, with 19 bases separating them. Germline CDR1 is ENHRY and CDR2 is SYGVKD. CDR3 bases: TGTGCCATCAGAACAGGGACCCACAATGAGCAGTACTTC. Translated: CAIRTGTHNEQYF.

The V call is TRBV12-3 or TRBV12-4, the J call TRBJ1-6, with unresolved D. Trimming removed 3 bases at V and 8 bases at J, with 11 bases between. The CDR3 consists of 14 residues. CDR3 nucleotide sequence: TGTGCCAGCAGTTTTTCCACGCGGGATTCACCCCTCCACTTT. Protein sequence: CASSFSTRDSPLHF.

This chain uses TRBV20-1 with TRBJ1-1; D unclear. The germline V gene encodes CDR1 DFQATT and CDR2 SNEGSKA (reference sequence). The CDR3 extends over 12 amino acids. The V end was cut by 3 bases, the J end by 1 base, with 6 bases between. The CDR3 sequence is CSARAWNTEAFF. The CDR3 DNA reads TGCAGTGCTAGGGCGTGGAACACTGAAGCTTTCTTT.

The J gene is TRBJ1-1, the V gene TRBV28, with D maybe TRBD1 (5 bases). The germline CDR1 and CDR2 sequences are MDHEN and SYDVKM. V was shortened by 6 bases and J by 3 bases, with 17 bases between the two germline ends. This CDR3 is 15 amino acids long. The CDR3 is CASSSSGRRYTEAFF. In nucleotides, the CDR3 is TGTGCCAGCAGCTCCTCGGGACGGCGCTACACTGAAGCTTTCTTT.

CDR3 residues: CASSASSSTYEQYF. CDR3 in DNA: TGTGCCAGCAGCGCCAGTTCTTCCACCTACGAGCAGTACTTC. This sequence joins TRBV11-2 and TRBJ2-7; D ambiguous. Trimming cost V 5 bases and J 2 bases, with 13 bases left between them. Per the germline V gene, CDR1 is SGHAT and CDR2 is FQNNGV. The CDR3 length is 14 residues.

This clonotype was counted once. The rearrangement joins TRBV9 to TRBJ2-1, with D tentatively TRBD2 (6 bases). V was pared by 1 base and J by 3 bases, with 11 bases between. Germline V gene data show CDR1 as SGDLS and CDR2 as YYNGEE. The CDR3 is 15 residues long. The CDR3 sequence: CASSVKGTYYNEQFF. The CDR3 DNA reads as TGTGCCAGCAGCGTAAAAGGGACTTACTACAATGAGCAGTTCTTC.

The chain carries TRBV19 and TRBJ1-5, with D hard to call. The CDR3 spans 12 residues. Trimming left V 7 bases short and J 0 bases short, with 4 bases between. Per germline, CDR1 LNHDA and CDR2 SQIVND (reference sequence). CDR3 DNA sequence: TGTGCCAGTACCGATAGCAATCAGCCCCAGCATTTT. Translated: CASTDSNQPQHF.

J is TRBJ1-6 and V is TRBV4-2; D possibly corresponds to TRBD1 (5 bases). The germline CDR1 and CDR2 sequences are LGHNA and YNFKEQ. Trimming took off 4 bases at V and 7 bases at J, with 17 bases between the two ends. This CDR3 region has 16 residues. CDR3 bases: TGTGCCAGCAGCCCCCAGGGAGGGACCCCAAATTCACCCCTCCACTTT. It translates to CASSPQGGTPNSPLHF.

This chain joins TRBV20-1 and TRBJ2-3; tentative D call: TRBD2 (6 bases). Deletions cut 2 bases from V and 0 bases from J, with 9 bases between. CDR3 length: 14 residues. Germline values: CDR1 DFQATT, CDR2 SNEGSKA (reference sequence). The CDR3 here is CSARPRGSTDTQYF. In DNA form, the CDR3 reads TGCAGTGCTAGACCCCGGGGGAGCACAGATACGCAGTATTTT.

V gene TRBV29-1 combines with J gene TRBJ2-4; 13 bases fit TRBD2. Germline V gene sequence: CDR1 SQVTM, CDR2 ANQGSEA. The CDR3 runs 17 residues. The V segment lost 6 bases and the J segment 0 bases; nucleotides outside the gene matches: 8. The CDR3 sequence is CSVWTSGGTLAKNIQYF. Here the CDR3 DNA reads TGCAGCGTCTGGACTAGCGGGGGAACTTTAGCCAAAAACATTCAGTACTTC. The variable domain in full, with the rest retrieved from reference TRBV29-1 and TRBJ2-4, is SAVISQKPSRDICQRGTSLTIQCQVDSQVTMMFWYRQQPGQSLTLIATANQGSEATYESGFVIDKFPISRPNLTFSTLTVSNMSPEDSSIYLCSVWTSGGTLAKNIQYFGAGTRLSVL.

The chain uses TRBV3-1 and TRBJ2-3; TRBD2 aligns across 11 bases. The CDR3 extends over 16 amino acids. The trim removed 6 bases at V and 5 bases at J, leaving 10 bases unmatched. The germline CDR1 and CDR2 sequences are LGHDT and YNNKEL (reference sequence). Here the CDR3 DNA reads TGTGCCAGCAGTCGGATTAGCGGGGGGGTTGGAGATACGCAGTATTTT. It specifies CASSRISGGVGDTQYF.

This clonotype was observed a few times. The CDR3 DNA sequence: TGTGCCACCAGTGTAGCGCGGACGAACTACAATGAGCAGTTCTTC. It is translated as CATSVARTNYNEQFF. The chain joins TRBV24-1 to TRBJ2-1; the D gene is possibly TRBD2 (5 bases). Germline assignment: CDR1 KGHDR and CDR2 SFDVKD. V was cut by 5 bases and J by 3 bases, with 13 bases left in between. The CDR3 is 15 amino acids.

The chain joins TRBV5-4 to TRBJ2-1; D call uncertain. Trimming left V 3 bases short and J 3 bases short, with 4 bases between. CDR1 is SGHNT and CDR2 is YYREEE in the germline V gene (reference sequence). The CDR3 extends over 12 amino acids. The CDR3 region has the DNA TGTGCCAGCAGCTGGGACTACAATGAGCAGTTCTTC. Translating gives CASSWDYNEQFF. Full variable domain (rest looked up from reference TRBV5-4 and TRBJ2-1): ETGVTQSPTHLIKTRGQQVTLRCSSQSGHNTVSWYQQALGQGPQFIFQYYREEENGRGNFPPRFSGLQFPNYSSELNVNALELDDSALYLCASSWDYNEQFFGPGTRLTVL.

This chain connects TRBV4-1 to TRBJ2-5; TRBD2 matches at 7 bases. The ends lost 2 bases at V and 1 base at J; junction bases unmatched: 10. The length of the CDR3 is 17 residues. Germline V gene lookup returns CDR1 MGHRA and CDR2 YSYEKL. CDR3 loop: CASSQTFAGVIQETQYF. In DNA, the CDR3 is TGCGCCAGCAGCCAAACCTTCGCGGGGGTGATCCAAGAGACCCAGTACTTC.

V usage is TRBV27 and J usage is TRBJ2-1; D perhaps matches TRBD1 (6 bases). The CDR3 sequence is 15 residues long. The V end lost 2 bases, the J end lost 3 bases, and 11 bases lay between the germline ends. The V gene's germline CDR1 is MNHEY and CDR2 SMNVEV (reference sequence). The CDR3 region is CASSLRTAIYNEQFF. The CDR3 DNA follows: TGTGCCAGCAGTTTAAGGACAGCCATCTACAATGAGCAGTTCTTC.

The chain recombines TRBV5-5 with TRBJ2-1; the match to TRBD2 covers 7 bases. This CDR3 region has 13 residues. CDR1 is SGHKS, CDR2 YYEKEE, per germline (reference sequence). V shed 4 bases, J shed 8 bases, and the junction held 6 bases outside the gene matches. Here the CDR3 reads CASSGTTWHEQFF. CDR3 coding DNA: TGTGCCAGCAGCGGGACTACGTGGCATGAGCAGTTCTTC. Together with reference TRBV5-5 and TRBJ2-1, the CDR3 gives the full variable domain: DAGVTQSPTHLIKTRGQQVTLRCSPISGHKSVSWYQQVLGQGPQFIFQYYEKEERGRGNFPDRFSARQFPNYSSELNVNALLLGDSALYLCASSGTTWHEQFFGPGTRLTVL.

V usage is TRBV7-9 and J usage is TRBJ2-5, with a weak D call TRBD2 (6 bases). The CDR3 runs to 14 residues. Trimming pared 5 bases from V and 11 bases from J, leaving 21 bases between. From germline, CDR1 is SEHNR and CDR2 FQNEAQ (reference sequence). CDR3: CASSLLGGVNEQYF. Written as DNA, the CDR3 is TGTGCCAGCAGCCTCCTGGGCGGGGTCAATGAGCAGTACTTC.

The rearrangement joins TRBV25-1 to TRBJ2-7; D unresolved. The tail of the sequence fits TRBJ2-5 better, so the J call may be wrong. This CDR3 spans 15 amino acids. Germline V gene lookup returns CDR1 MGHDK and CDR2 SYGVNS. The CDR3 DNA reads as TGTGCCAGCAGTGCAACACGGGCTCTTAGGGAGACCCAGTACTTC. This sequence encodes CASSATRALRETQYF.

A few counts support this clonotype. The chain combines TRBV10-3 with TRBJ2-5; 8 bases line up with TRBD2. The CDR3 spans 13 residues. V shed 8 bases, J shed 1 base, and the junction held 3 bases outside the gene matches. Germline V gene lookup returns CDR1 ENHRY and CDR2 SYGVKD. This CDR3 reads CAIGSGAQETQYF. CDR3 in DNA: TGTGCCATCGGTAGCGGGGCCCAAGAGACCCAGTACTTC.

V usage is TRBV7-2 and J usage is TRBJ2-1; tentative D call: TRBD2 (7 bases). The V gene lost 5 bases and the J gene lost 1 base, with 18 bases spanning the gap. The germline gives CDR1 SGHTA, CDR2 FQGNSA. The CDR3 totals 17 residues. CDR3 protein: CASSPGAGAPSYNEQFF. The CDR3 DNA follows: TGTGCCAGCAGCCCCGGGGCGGGGGCCCCATCCTACAATGAGCAGTTCTTC.

The chain's CDR3 is CSGVGAVQGLNHGYTF. Written as DNA, the CDR3 is TGCAGTGGGGTCGGGGCAGTCCAAGGCCTAAACCATGGCTACACCTTC. This rearrangement joins TRBV20-1 to TRBJ1-2, with a weak D call TRBD1 (5 bases). V was clipped by 7 bases and J by 6 bases, with 27 bases between them. Germline loops: CDR1 DFQATT, CDR2 SNEGSKA (reference sequence). CDR3 length: 16 amino acids.